This T cell receptor beta chain was documented in a study of control samples from healthy donors and cancer patients. This clone was counted between two and nine times. The ends were cut back, 6 bases at V and 3 bases at J, with 12 bases in the middle. The CDR3 is made up of 14 amino acids. Germline lookup yields CDR1 MNHNY and CDR2 SVGAGI (reference sequence). Clones were read by immunoSEQ multiplex PCR, and TCRdb kept only the in-frame ones, dropping some. The repertoire includes around 150,000 clones, around 90% of them detected once, and about 12% sits in the top ten. Material for sequencing was blood. The genes are TRBV6-6 and TRBJ1-3; maybe TRBD1 (6 bases). The sequence was obtained from a man younger than 45 in good health. DNA for the CDR3: TGTGCCAGCAGGGAGGGGGAATATGGAAACACCATATATTTT. Its translation: CASREGEYGNTIYF.